This TCR beta chain comes out of a study of cytomegalovirus exposure and HLA in healthy donors. Germline values: CDR1 MNHEY, CDR2 SVGAGI. The CDR3 contains 15 residues. Trimming shortened V by 6 bases and J by 11 bases, and 22 bases separated the two germline ends. As regards this clone: Its antigen is not identified.

Study-level results: A later analysis by the authors found several of the most significant clusters apparently linked to common viral pathogens. The authors later found TCR association rates varying by HLA locus, with DRB1 most and HLA-C fewest. In a later analysis, HLA-associated TCR beta chains were more clonally expanded than equally common others.

PCR amplification relied on 60 Vbeta primers (plus 13 Jbeta primers). Libraries were prepared by immunoSEQ multiplex PCR; TCRdb keeps only in-frame clonotypes and omits some of them. The table lists about 140,000 clones, 82% of them singletons. What was sequenced was PBMCs. The sequence came from a male donor in good health and CMV-seronegative. This chain links TRBV6-5 with TRBJ1-4; D is perhaps TRBD1 (5 bases). The CDR3 nucleotides read TGTGCCAGCAGCCTTAGACAGACATTCGTGCAGAAACTGTTTTTT. It is translated as CASSLRQTFVQKLFF.